This TCR beta chain derives from a study of control samples from healthy donors and cancer patients. Germline V gene data show CDR1 as LNHDA and CDR2 as SQIVND (reference sequence). The CDR3 sequence is 14 residues long. V lost 2 bases and J lost 1, with 5 bases in between. Sequenced by immunoSEQ multiplex PCR; TCRdb stores in-frame clones only, minus some. The profile shows 20,000 to 25,000 clones, around 89% of them singletons. This clone was seen a single time. V is TRBV19 and J is TRBJ1-4, with D unresolved. The sequenced sample consisted of PBMCs. The clonotype originates from a woman aged 60 to 75 with head and neck cancer. Written as DNA, the CDR3 is TGTGCCAGTAGTATACGGGGAACTAATGAAAAACTGTTTTTT. It is translated as CASSIRGTNEKLFF. Full variable domain (rest looked up from reference TRBV19 and TRBJ1-4): DGGITQSPKYLFRKEGQNVTLSCEQNLNHDAMYWYRQDPGQGLRLIYYSQIVNDFQKGDIAEGYSVSREKKESFPLTVTSAQKNPTAFYLCASSIRGTNEKLFFGSGTQLSVL.